A selection of T cell receptor beta chains follows, all from one sample in a study of cytomegalovirus exposure and HLA in healthy donors. Using immunoSEQ multiplex PCR, the repertoire was profiled, and TCRdb retains in-frame clones only, with some absent. The sample lists roughly 250,000 clones, about 87% occurring once. What was sequenced was PBMCs. The receptors originated from a man aged 18 to 30 in good health and CMV-seronegative. CDR3s include the opening cysteine and the closing phenylalanine or tryptophan. The D gene is left open where the match is weak. Size is stated for part of the rows, as once, few or many counts, or as a class when the clone is expanded.

.,TRBV27,.,TRBJ1-2,TGTGCCAGCAGTTTATACCACAGACCGCCTGTCTATGGCTACACCTTC,CASSLYHRPPVYGYTF
.,TRBV7-9,.,TRBJ2-7,TGTGCCAGCAGCTTAGGAGGGCGGGGGCCCTCCTACGAGCAGTACTTC,CASSLGGRGPSYEQYF
TRBD2,TRBV6-4,.,TRBJ2-7,TGTGCCAGCAGTGACGCTAGCGGGAACGGTTCCTACGAGCAGTACTTC,CASSDASGNGSYEQYF
TRBD1,TRBV6-1,.,TRBJ2-7,TGTGCCAGCAGCAAATATCCGGGACAGGGCTACGAGCAGTACTTC,CASSKYPGQGYEQYF
.,TRBV9,once,TRBJ1-2,TGTGCCAGCAGCGTAGCAGGGGCCAACTATGGCTACACCTTC,CASSVAGANYGYTF
.,TRBV7-9,.,TRBJ2-7,TGTGCCAGCAGCTTAGTCGCGGGCGAGCAGTACTTC,CASSLVAGEQYF
.,TRBV2,.,TRBJ1-4,TGTGCCAGCAATCCCCGTCAGGGGTTTGAAAAACTGTTTTTT,CASNPRQGFEKLFF
.,TRBV6-5,.,TRBJ2-1,TGTGCCAGCAGTTACTCTCAGGGCGGTGAGCAGTTCTTC,CASSYSQGGEQFF
TRBD2,TRBV11-3,.,TRBJ2-3,TGTGCCAGCAGCTTCGGGGGACTAGCGACTAGCACAGATACGCAGTATTTT,CASSFGGLATSTDTQYF
.,TRBV4-3,once,TRBJ2-7,TGCGCCAGCAGCCAAGATGGGGAAGGGGGTCTGAGCGAGCAGTACTTC,CASSQDGEGGLSEQYF
TRBD1,TRBV4-3,.,TRBJ1-1,TGCGCCAGCAGCCAAGAAATAGGACAGGCAATCACTGAAGCTTTCTTT,CASSQEIGQAITEAFF
.,TRBV5-6,.,TRBJ2-1,TGTGCCAGCAGCTTGGGGGCTTTACCCTACAATGAGCAGTTCTTC,CASSLGALPYNEQFF
.,TRBV5-1,.,TRBJ1-5,TGCGCCAGCAGCTTGCTGGGAGAAAGCCAGCCCCAGCATTTT,CASSLLGESQPQHF
.,TRBV4-3,.,TRBJ2-3,TGCGCCAGCGGTCCGGGGATCCAAGATACGCAGTATTTT,CASGPGIQDTQYF
TRBD1,TRBV19,.,TRBJ1-4,TGTGCCAGTAGCTACAGGGGGCTAGAGGAAAAACTGTTTTTT,CASSYRGLEEKLFF
TRBD1,TRBV4-1,once,TRBJ2-1,TGCGCCAGCAGCCAAGTCCCGGGACAGGGTACGAATGAGCAGTTCTTC,CASSQVPGQGTNEQFF
.,TRBV7-9,few,TRBJ1-6,TGTGCCAGCGAGGCGGGCTGGGATTCACCCCTCCACTTT,CASEAGWDSPLHF
TRBD2,TRBV7-4,.,TRBJ2-1,TGTGCCAGCAGCTTAGGGCGGGAGACCTACAATGAGCAGTTCTTC,CASSLGRETYNEQFF
TRBD1,TRBV5-1,.,TRBJ2-3,TGCGCCAGCAGCTTGGGGACAGGGGGCACAGATACGCAGTATTTT,CASSLGTGGTDTQYF
.,TRBV6-5,.,TRBJ2-3,TGTGCCAGCAGAAACGGGGGGCGCGATACGCAGTATTTT,CASRNGGRDTQYF
.,TRBV2,once,TRBJ2-2,TGTGCCAGCAGTGAAAGGGAGCTAACGAACACCGGGGAGCTGTTTTTT,CASSERELTNTGELFF
TRBD2,TRBV28,.,TRBJ2-3,TGTGCCAGCACCATAAGCGGGAGGGGGACAGATACGCAGTATTTT,CASTISGRGTDTQYF
TRBD2,TRBV5-1,.,TRBJ2-5,TGCGCCAGCAGCCCGGGGACTAGCGGGGAGACCCAGTACTTC,CASSPGTSGETQYF
TRBD2,TRBV27,.,TRBJ2-3,TGTGCCACCAAGCCGAGCGGGAGCGCAGATACGCAGTATTTT,CATKPSGSADTQYF
TRBD1,TRBV15,.,TRBJ2-7,TGTGCCACCAGCAGGGTAACCGGGACAGGGTCCTACGAGCAGTACTTC,CATSRVTGTGSYEQYF
TRBD2,TRBV4-3,.,TRBJ2-7,TGCGCCAGCAGCCAGGAAGGACTAGCGTGGTACGAGCAGTACTTC,CASSQEGLAWYEQYF
.,TRBV27,.,TRBJ2-7,TGTGCCAGCAGTTTATCCGTAGGGACTGTCTCCTACGAGCAGTACTTC,CASSLSVGTVSYEQYF
TRBD1,TRBV10-1,.,TRBJ2-3,TGCGCCAGCAGTGTGGGACAGGGAAGCACAGATACGCAGTATTTT,CASSVGQGSTDTQYF
.,TRBV2,.,TRBJ1-5,TGTGCCAGCAGTGAAATTCGGGGGCCCCAGCATTTT,CASSEIRGPQHF
TRBD1,TRBV7-6,.,TRBJ1-5,TGTGCCAGCAGCTTAGCACCCAGGGGGCGGGAGACGCGCAATCAGCCCCAGCATTTT,CASSLAPRGRETRNQPQHF
.,TRBV28,few,TRBJ1-1,TGTGCCAGCAGTTTAGTTCTGTACACTGAAGCTTTCTTT,CASSLVLYTEAFF
.,TRBV11-2,.,TRBJ1-3,TGTGCCAGCAGCTCTCTATACTCTGGAAACACCATATATTTT,CASSSLYSGNTIYF
TRBD1,TRBV28,once,TRBJ2-7,TGTGCCAGCAGCTCACCGGGACAGGGGGCGAGGGAGCAGTACTTC,CASSSPGQGAREQYF
.,TRBV7-2,.,TRBJ2-7,TGTGCCAGCAGCTTAGCGTGGGGCAGGGACGAGCAGTACTTC,CASSLAWGRDEQYF
.,TRBV4-1,.,TRBJ2-1,TGCGCCAGCAGCCAAGGTAGCTCCTACAATGAGCAGTTCTTC,CASSQGSSYNEQFF
TRBD1,TRBV28,.,TRBJ1-5,TGTGCCAGCAGTTTGGGGACAGTCCTCAATCAGCCCCAGCATTTT,CASSLGTVLNQPQHF
TRBD1,TRBV2,.,TRBJ1-2,TGTGCCAGCAACTCACAGGGGGCATGGGGCTACACCTTC,CASNSQGAWGYTF
TRBD1,TRBV29-1,.,TRBJ1-2,TGCAGCGTGGGACAGGGGGGTTCTTATGGCTACACCTTC,CSVGQGGSYGYTF
TRBD1,TRBV2,.,TRBJ1-1,TGTGCCAGCATGGACAGGGCGGTGAACACTGAAGCTTTCTTT,CASMDRAVNTEAFF
.,TRBV28,.,TRBJ2-2,TGTGCCAGCGGCGAGGTGTTTGGGGAGCTGTTTTTT,CASGEVFGELFF
.,TRBV18,.,TRBJ2-1,TGTGCCAGCTCACTTTCCCCGCAGGATGAGCAGTTCTTC,CASSLSPQDEQFF
.,TRBV7-9,.,TRBJ2-7,TGTGCCAGCAGCCCTGGCCCGGCAGGGGGGTACGAGCAGTACTTC,CASSPGPAGGYEQYF
.,TRBV9,.,TRBJ2-6,TGTGCCAGCAGCATCACAGGGTCTGGGGCCAACGTCCTGACTTTC,CASSITGSGANVLTF
TRBD2,TRBV5-1,.,TRBJ2-1,TGCGCCAGCAGCTACGGGACTAGCGGGGCCGGGGAGCAGTTCTTC,CASSYGTSGAGEQFF
.,TRBV11-2,.,TRBJ2-3,TGTGCCAGCAGCTTTAGCGGACCTAGCACAGATACGCAGTATTTT,CASSFSGPSTDTQYF